This T cell receptor (beta chain) was identified during a study of T-cell reconstitution after alpha-beta-depleted transplantation in children. Findings and caveats of the study: The high TCRbeta diversity at day 60 in some patients came from surviving recipient T cells and thymic progenitors. Counts and diversity of T cells one year after transplant came mostly from newly produced T cells. After transplant, at about two months, alpha-beta T cells were reportedly derived from several hundred expanded graft clones.

Looked up from germline, CDR1 is SGHTA and CDR2 is FQGTGA. The V and J ends lost 5 bases and 12 bases, in that order; junction bases with no gene match: 5. CDR3 length: 13 amino acids. The TCRbeta library incorporated unique molecular identifiers. TCRdb recomputed calls from the PCR reads with MiXCR, one row per CDR3 protein. The table lists approximately 980,000 distinct CDR3 sequences, about 29% of them singletons. Worth noting for this clonotype: Its target is unknown.

The sequence was obtained from a boy younger than two who had a stem cell transplant for SCID, so the T cells may come from the graft donor. Sequences were derived from PBMCs, mostly from graft donor cells, sampled 360 days after TCRalphabeta/CD19-depleted stem cell transplant. The chain couples TRBV7-3 to TRBJ2-1; 12 bases are a match to TRBD2. The CDR3 nucleotides read TGTGCCAGCAGCCCTAGCGGGGGGGCAACGCAGTTCTTC. It translates to CASSPSGGATQFF.